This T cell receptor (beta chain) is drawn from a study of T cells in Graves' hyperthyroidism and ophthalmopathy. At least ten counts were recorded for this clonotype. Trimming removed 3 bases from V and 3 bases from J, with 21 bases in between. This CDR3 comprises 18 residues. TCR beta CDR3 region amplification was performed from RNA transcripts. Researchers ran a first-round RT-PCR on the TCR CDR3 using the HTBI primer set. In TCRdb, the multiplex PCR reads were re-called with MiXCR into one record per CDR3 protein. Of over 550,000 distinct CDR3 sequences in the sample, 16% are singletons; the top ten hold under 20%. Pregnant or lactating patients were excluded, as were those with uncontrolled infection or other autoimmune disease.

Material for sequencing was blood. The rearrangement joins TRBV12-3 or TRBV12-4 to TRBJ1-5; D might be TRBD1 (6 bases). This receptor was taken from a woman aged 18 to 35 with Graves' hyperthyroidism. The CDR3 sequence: CASSLGAMAGVINQPQHF. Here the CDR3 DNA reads TGTGCCAGCAGTTTGGGGGCCATGGCAGGGGTTATCAATCAGCCCCAGCATTTT.